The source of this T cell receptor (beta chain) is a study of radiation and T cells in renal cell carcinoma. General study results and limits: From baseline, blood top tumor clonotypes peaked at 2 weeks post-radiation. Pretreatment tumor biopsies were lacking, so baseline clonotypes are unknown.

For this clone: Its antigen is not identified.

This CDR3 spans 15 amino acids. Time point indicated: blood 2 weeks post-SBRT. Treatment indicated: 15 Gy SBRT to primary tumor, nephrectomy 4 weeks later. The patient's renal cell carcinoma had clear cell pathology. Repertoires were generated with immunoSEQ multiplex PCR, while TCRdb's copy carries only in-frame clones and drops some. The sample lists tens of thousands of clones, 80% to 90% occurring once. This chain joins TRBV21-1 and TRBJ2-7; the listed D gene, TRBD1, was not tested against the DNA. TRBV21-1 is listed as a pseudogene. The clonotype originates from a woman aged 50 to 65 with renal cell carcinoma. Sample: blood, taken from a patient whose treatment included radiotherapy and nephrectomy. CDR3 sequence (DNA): TGTGCCAGCAGCTCTGCAGGAGGACAGGCCTACGAGCAGTACTTC. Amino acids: CASSSAGGQAYEQYF.